This TCR beta chain was profiled in a study of cytomegalovirus exposure and HLA in healthy donors. Study-level results: Prior analysis indicated that the majority of TCR beta V segments exhibited productivity approximately 87% or approximately 30% of the time.

Turning to this clone: Its antigen is currently unknown.

PCR involved 60 Vbeta and 13 Jbeta primers. Generated by immunoSEQ multiplex PCR, the TCRdb table keeps only in-frame clones and is missing some. The top ten clones hold 5.8% of a sample with 95,000 to 110,000 clones, about 80% of them seen once. The CDR3 has 16 amino acids. V lost 0 bases to trimming and J lost 5 bases; unmatched junction nucleotides: 5. CDR1 is SGDLS, CDR2 YYNGEE, per germline. The specimen sequenced was PBMCs. This TCR derives from a man between 60 and 75 years old in good health and CMV-seropositive. The chain is built from TRBV9 and TRBJ2-1, with 10 bases aligning to TRBD2. The CDR3 reads CASSVESGGVHNEQFF. CDR3 coding DNA: TGTGCCAGCAGCGTAGAGAGCGGGGGGGTACACAATGAGCAGTTCTTC.